The text below deals with one TCR beta chain. The data were taken from a study of shared clonotypes between healthy human individuals. Assay used: immunoSEQ multiplex PCR; TCRdb lists only in-frame clones, some missing. The sample holds 520,000 or so clones, 60% to 85% seen once. The CDR3 spans 15 residues. Germline CDR1 and CDR2: LNHDA and SQIVND (reference sequence). V lost 6 bases to trimming and J lost 3 bases, with 18 bases between them. The sequence was collected from a woman aged 35 to 49 in good health. Some clones in this sample may be carry-over from other donors' samples. The gene calls are TRBV19 and TRBJ2-7; D perhaps matches TRBD1 (6 bases). Sequencing was carried out using PBMCs. The CDR3 DNA is TGTGCCAGTAGACTTAGGACAGACTACAACTACGAGCAGTACTTC. This codes for CASRLRTDYNYEQYF.